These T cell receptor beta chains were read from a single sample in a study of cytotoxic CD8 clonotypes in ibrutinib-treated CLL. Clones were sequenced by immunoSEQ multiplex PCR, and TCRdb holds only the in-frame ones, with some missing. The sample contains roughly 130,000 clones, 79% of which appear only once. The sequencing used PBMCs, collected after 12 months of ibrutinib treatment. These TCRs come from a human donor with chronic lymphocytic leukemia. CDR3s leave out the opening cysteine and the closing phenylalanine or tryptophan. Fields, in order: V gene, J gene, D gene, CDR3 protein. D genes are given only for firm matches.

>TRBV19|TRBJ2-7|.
ASSIRVHYEQY
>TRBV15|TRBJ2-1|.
ATSTRNEQF
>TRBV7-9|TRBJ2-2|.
ASSPVVSIGNTGELF
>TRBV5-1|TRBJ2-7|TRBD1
ASSPTPWGTGQEKQY
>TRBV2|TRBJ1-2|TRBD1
ASSGFDRDDYGYT
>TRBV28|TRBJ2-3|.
ASTQRVTRTDTQY
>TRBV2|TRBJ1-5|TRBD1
ASSRDSNSNQPQH
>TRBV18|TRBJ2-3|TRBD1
ASSPRTGYEDTQY
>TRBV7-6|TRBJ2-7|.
ASQKGQGRSYEQY
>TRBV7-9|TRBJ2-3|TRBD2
ASSLETSGRITQY
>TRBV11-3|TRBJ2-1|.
ASSRETNEQF
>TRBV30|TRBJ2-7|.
AWSVRPPYEQY
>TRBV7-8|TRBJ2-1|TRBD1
ASSLGLGGYDYNEQF
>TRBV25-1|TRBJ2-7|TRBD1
ASSESGGQGSYEQY
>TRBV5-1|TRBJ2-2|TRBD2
ASSLGDSGKHNTGELF
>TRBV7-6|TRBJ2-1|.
ASSSEAREQF
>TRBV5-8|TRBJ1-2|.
ASSPNYGYT
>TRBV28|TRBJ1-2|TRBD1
ASSSPTGLIGGYT
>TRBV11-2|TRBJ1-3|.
ASSLYLGSGNTIY
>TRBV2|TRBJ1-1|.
ASNYQSGTVSEAF
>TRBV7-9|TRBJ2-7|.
ASSLGPRGGYEQY
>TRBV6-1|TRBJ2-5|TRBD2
ASSESGLGLAGGQLETQY
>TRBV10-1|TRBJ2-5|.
ASSESPGSGETQY
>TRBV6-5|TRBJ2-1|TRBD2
ASSRDYGAFNEQF
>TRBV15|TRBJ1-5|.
ATSRDSAQGQPQH
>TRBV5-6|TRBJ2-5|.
ASSFGDTQETQY
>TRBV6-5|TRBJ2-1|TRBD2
ASSPLAGGHNEQF
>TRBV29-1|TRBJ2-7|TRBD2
SVVGLAGVDYEQY
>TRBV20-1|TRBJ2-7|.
SARALEQY
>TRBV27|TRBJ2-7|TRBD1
ASSLYRGLEQY